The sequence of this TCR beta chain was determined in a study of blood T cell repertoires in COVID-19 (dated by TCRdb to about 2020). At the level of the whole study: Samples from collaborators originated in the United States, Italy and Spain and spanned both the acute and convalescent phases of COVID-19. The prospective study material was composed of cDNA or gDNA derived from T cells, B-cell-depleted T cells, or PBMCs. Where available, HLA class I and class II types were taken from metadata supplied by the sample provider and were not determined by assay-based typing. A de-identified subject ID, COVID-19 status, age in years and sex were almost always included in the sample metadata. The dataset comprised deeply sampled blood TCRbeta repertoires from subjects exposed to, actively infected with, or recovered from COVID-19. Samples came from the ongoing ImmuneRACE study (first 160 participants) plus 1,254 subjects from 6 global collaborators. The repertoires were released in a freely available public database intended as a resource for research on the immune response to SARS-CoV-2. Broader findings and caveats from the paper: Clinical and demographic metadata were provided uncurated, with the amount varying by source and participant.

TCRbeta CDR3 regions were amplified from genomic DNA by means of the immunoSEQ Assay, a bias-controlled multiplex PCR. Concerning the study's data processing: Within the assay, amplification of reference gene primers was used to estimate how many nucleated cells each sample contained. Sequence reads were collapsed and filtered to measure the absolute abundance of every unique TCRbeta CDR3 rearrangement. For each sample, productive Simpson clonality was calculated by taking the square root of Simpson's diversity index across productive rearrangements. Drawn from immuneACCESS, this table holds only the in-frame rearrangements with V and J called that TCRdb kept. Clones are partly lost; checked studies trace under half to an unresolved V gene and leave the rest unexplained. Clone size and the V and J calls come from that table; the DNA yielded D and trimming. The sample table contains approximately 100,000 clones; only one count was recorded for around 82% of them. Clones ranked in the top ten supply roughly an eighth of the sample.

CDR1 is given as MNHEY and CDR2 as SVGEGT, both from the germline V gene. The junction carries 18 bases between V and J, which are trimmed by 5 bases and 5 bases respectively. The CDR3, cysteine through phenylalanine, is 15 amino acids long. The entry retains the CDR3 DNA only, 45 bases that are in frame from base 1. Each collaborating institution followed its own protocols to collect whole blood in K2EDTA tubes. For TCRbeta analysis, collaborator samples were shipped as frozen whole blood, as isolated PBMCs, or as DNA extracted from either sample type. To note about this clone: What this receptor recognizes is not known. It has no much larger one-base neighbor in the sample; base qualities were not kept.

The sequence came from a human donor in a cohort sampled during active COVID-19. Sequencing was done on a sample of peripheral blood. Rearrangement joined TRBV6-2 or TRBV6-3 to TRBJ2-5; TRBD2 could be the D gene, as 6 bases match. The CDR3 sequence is CASSRLGTPGETQYF. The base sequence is TGTGCCAGCAGTCGGTTAGGGACTCCTGGCGAGACCCAGTACTTC.